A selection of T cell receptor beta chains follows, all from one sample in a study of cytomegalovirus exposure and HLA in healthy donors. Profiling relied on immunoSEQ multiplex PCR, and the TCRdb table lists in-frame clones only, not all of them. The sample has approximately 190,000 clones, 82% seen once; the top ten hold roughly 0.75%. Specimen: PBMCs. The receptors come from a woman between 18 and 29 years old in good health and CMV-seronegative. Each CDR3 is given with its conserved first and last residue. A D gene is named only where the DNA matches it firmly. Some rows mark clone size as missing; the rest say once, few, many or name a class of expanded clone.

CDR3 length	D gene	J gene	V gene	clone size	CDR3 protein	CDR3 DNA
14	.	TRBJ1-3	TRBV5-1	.	CASSLLGGGNTIYF	TGCGCCAGCAGCCTCCTCGGGGGAGGAAACACCATATATTTT
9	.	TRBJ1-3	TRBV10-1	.	CARQRDIYF	TGCGCCCGCCAGCGTGACATATATTTT
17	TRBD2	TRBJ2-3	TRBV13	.	CASSLWSSGRAADTQYF	TGTGCCAGCAGCTTATGGTCAAGCGGGAGGGCCGCAGATACGCAGTATTTT
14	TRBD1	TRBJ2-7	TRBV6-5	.	CASSLRTGVNEQYF	TGTGCCAGCAGCCTCCGGACAGGGGTAAACGAGCAGTACTTC
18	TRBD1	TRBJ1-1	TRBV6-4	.	CAMSIGGTGLNMNTEAFF	TGTGCCATGTCCATTGGTGGGACAGGACTTAACATGAACACTGAAGCTTTCTTT
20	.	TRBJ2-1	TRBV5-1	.	CASSLEEAGVQGVYYNEQFF	TGCGCCAGCAGCTTGGAGGAAGCGGGAGTCCAGGGGGTCTACTACAATGAGCAGTTCTTC
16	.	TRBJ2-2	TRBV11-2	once	CASSLGHRANTGELFF	TGTGCCAGCAGCTTAGGCCACAGGGCGAACACCGGGGAGCTGTTTTTT
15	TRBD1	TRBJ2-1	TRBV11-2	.	CASRRSGGASNEQFF	TGTGCCAGCAGGAGGTCAGGGGGCGCAAGTAATGAGCAGTTCTTC
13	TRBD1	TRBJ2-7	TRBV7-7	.	CASSFDRAYEQYF	TGTGCCAGCAGCTTCGACAGGGCGTACGAGCAGTACTTC
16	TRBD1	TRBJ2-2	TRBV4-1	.	CASSQAGQGVAGELFF	TGCGCCAGCAGCCAAGCGGGACAGGGGGTGGCCGGGGAGCTGTTTTTT
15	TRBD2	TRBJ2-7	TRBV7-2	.	CASSRGLAGVGEQYF	TGTGCCAGCAGCAGGGGACTAGCGGGAGTGGGCGAGCAGTACTTC
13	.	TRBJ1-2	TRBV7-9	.	CSSSPTGSGGYTF	TGTTCCAGCAGCCCGACAGGTTCGGGTGGCTACACCTTC
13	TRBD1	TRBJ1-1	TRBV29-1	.	CSVEVTGGDEAFF	TGCAGCGTTGAAGTAACAGGGGGCGATGAAGCTTTCTTT
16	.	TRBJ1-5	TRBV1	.	CTSSQGEAYSNQPQHF	TGCACCAGCAGCCAAGGGGAGGCTTATAGCAATCAGCCCCAGCATTTT
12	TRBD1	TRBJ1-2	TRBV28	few	CATGTGGNGYTF	TGTGCCACAGGGACAGGGGGCAATGGCTACACCTTC
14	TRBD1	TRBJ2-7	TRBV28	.	CASSLWQGDSEQYF	TGTGCCAGCAGTTTGTGGCAGGGGGATTCCGAGCAGTACTTC
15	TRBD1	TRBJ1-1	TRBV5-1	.	CASSSGDRGNTEAFF	TGCGCCAGCAGCTCAGGGGACAGGGGGAACACTGAAGCTTTCTTT
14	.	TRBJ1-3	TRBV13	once	CASSPLNRGNTIYF	TGTGCCAGCTCCCCCCTCAACCGGGGAAACACCATATATTTT
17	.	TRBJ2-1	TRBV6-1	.	CASSALTWLATPNEQFF	TGTGCCAGCAGTGCCCTGACCTGGCTAGCTACACCCAATGAGCAGTTCTTC
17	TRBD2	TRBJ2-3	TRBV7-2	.	CASSWTSGMRSTDTQYF	TGTGCCAGCAGTTGGACTAGCGGGATGCGAAGCACAGATACGCAGTATTTT
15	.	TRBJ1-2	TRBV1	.	CTSSGRDRGSYGYTF	TGCACCAGCAGCGGACGGGACAGGGGGTCCTATGGCTACACCTTC
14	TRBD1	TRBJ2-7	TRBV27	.	CASSSPGQGNEQYF	TGTGCCAGCAGTTCCCCGGGACAGGGTAACGAGCAGTACTTC
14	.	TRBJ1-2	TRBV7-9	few	CASSNPRVGEGYTF	TGTGCCAGCAGCAACCCCAGGGTAGGGGAAGGCTACACCTTC
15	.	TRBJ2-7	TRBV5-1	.	CASSMSGGPSYEQYF	TGCGCCAGCAGCATGTCGGGGGGCCCCTCCTACGAGCAGTACTTC
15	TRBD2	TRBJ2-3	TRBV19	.	CASSRAGERADTQYF	TGTGCCAGTAGTCGCGCGGGAGAGAGAGCAGATACGCAGTATTTT
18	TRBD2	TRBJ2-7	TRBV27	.	CASSRVLGGLAESYEQYF	TGTGCCAGCAGTAGGGTGTTGGGTGGCCTAGCGGAATCCTACGAGCAGTACTTC
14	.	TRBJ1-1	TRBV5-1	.	CASSWTGAGTEAFF	TGCGCCAGCAGTTGGACTGGAGCGGGCACTGAAGCTTTCTTT
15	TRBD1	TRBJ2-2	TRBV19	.	CASSRTGGTTGELFF	TGTGCCAGTAGTAGAACAGGGGGTACCACCGGGGAGCTGTTTTTT
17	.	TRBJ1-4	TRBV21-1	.	CASSKGHEGDWNEKLFF	TGTGCCAGCAGCAAAGGGCACGAAGGGGACTGGAATGAAAAACTGTTTTTT
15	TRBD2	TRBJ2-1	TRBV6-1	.	CASSELAGGPQEQFF	TGTGCCAGCAGTGAACTAGCGGGGGGACCCCAAGAGCAGTTCTTC
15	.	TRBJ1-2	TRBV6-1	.	CASSLETDGLYGYTF	TGTGCCAGCAGTCTAGAAACCGATGGATTATATGGCTACACCTTC
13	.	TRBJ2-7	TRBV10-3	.	CAISPQQDYEQYF	TGTGCCATCAGCCCCCAGCAGGACTACGAGCAGTACTTC
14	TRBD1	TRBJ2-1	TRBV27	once	CASSLLGQSNEQFF	TGTGCCAGCAGCCTATTGGGACAGTCCAATGAGCAGTTCTTC
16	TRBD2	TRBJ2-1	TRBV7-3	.	CASSLTRESSYNEQFF	TGTGCCAGCAGCTTAACGCGGGAGTCATCCTACAATGAGCAGTTCTTC
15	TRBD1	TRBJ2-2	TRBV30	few	CAWSRTGGRTGELFF	TGTGCCTGGAGTAGAACAGGGGGCAGGACCGGGGAGCTGTTTTTT
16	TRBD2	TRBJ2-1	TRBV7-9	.	CASSPREGGGYNEQFF	TGTGCCAGCAGCCCCCGGGAGGGCGGGGGATACAATGAGCAGTTCTTC
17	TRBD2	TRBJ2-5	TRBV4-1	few	CASSQGQGLAGQETQYF	TGCGCCAGCAGCCAAGGTCAAGGACTAGCGGGGCAAGAGACCCAGTACTTC
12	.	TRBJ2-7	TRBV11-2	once	CASSLGDRAQYF	TGTGCCAGCAGCTTAGGCGACAGAGCTCAGTACTTC
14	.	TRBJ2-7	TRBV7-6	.	CASSLGTNTYEQYF	TGTGCCAGCAGCTTAGGGACAAATACCTACGAGCAGTACTTC
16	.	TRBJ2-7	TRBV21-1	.	CASSSPGDRELYEQYF	TGTGCCAGCAGCTCCCCCGGGGACAGGGAATTGTACGAGCAGTACTTC
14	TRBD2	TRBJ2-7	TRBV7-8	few	CASSLVRAGREQYF	TGTGCCAGCAGCTTAGTTCGAGCGGGGAGGGAGCAGTACTTC
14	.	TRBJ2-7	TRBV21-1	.	CASPTSGNSYEQYF	TGTGCCAGCCCCACTAGCGGCAACTCCTACGAGCAGTACTTC
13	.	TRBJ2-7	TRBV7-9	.	CASSVGGRYEQYF	TGTGCCAGCAGTGTGGGGGGTCGTTACGAGCAGTACTTC
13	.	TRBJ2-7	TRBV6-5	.	CASSYGRGLEQYF	TGTGCCAGCAGTTACGGGCGGGGGCTCGAGCAGTACTTC
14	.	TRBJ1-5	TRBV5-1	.	CASSRGDWNQPQHF	TGCGCCAGCAGCCGGGGGGATTGGAATCAGCCCCAGCATTTT
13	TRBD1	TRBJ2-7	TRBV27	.	CASSLGQGREQYF	TGTGCCAGCAGTTTAGGACAGGGTCGGGAGCAGTACTTC
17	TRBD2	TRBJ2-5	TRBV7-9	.	CASSNPGLAGGQETQYF	TGTGCCAGCAGCAACCCGGGACTAGCGGGGGGGCAAGAGACCCAGTACTTC
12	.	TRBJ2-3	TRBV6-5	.	CASSEQADTQYF	TGTGCCAGCTCAGAACAGGCAGATACGCAGTATTTT
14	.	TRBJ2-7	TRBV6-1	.	CASIKDSGTYEQYF	TGTGCCAGCATCAAGGATTCGGGGACCTACGAGCAGTACTTC
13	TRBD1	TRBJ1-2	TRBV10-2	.	CASYLGQGGGYTF	TGCGCCAGCTACCTTGGACAGGGGGGTGGCTACACCTTC